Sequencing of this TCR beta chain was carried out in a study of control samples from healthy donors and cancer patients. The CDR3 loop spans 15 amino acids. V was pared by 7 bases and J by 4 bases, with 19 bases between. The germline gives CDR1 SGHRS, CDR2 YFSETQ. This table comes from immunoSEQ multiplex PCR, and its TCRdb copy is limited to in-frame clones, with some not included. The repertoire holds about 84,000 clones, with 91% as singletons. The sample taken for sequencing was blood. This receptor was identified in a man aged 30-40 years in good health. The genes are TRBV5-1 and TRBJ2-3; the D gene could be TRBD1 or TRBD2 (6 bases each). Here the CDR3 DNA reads TGCGCCAGCGGACCGTCAGCACGGGGGCCAGATACGCAGTATTTT. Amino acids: CASGPSARGPDTQYF. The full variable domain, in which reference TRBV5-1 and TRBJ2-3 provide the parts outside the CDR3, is KAGVTQTPRYLIKTRGQQVTLSCSPISGHRSVSWYQQTPGQGLQFLFEYFSETQRNKGNFPGRFSGRQFSNSRSEMNVSTLELGDSALYLCASGPSARGPDTQYFGPGTRLTVL.